This entry lists 6 T cell receptor beta chains sequenced from one sample in a study of cytomegalovirus exposure and HLA in healthy donors. PCR was performed using 60 Vbeta and 13 Jbeta primers. The repertoire was sequenced with immunoSEQ multiplex PCR; TCRdb's copy has only in-frame clones and lacks some. The sample lists 150,000 to 200,000 clones, over 75% occurring once. The sequenced material came from PBMCs. The receptors come from a woman in her forties or fifties in good health and CMV-seropositive.

In the case of this clone: This CDR3 is also generated by other DNA sequences in the sample. The chain is built from TRBV5-1 and TRBJ2-1; D is unclear. The CDR3 extends over 15 amino acids. V was clipped by 4 bases and J by 0 bases, with 11 bases between them. CDR1 SGHRS and CDR2 YFSETQ come from the germline V gene. Written as DNA, the CDR3 is TGCGCCAGCAGCCTCCTACAGAGCTCCTACAATGAGCAGTTCTTC. Translation: CASSLLQSSYNEQFF.

Only one count was recorded for this clone. The chain combines TRBV27 with TRBJ2-1, with D tentatively TRBD2 (6 bases). Trimming shortened V by 1 base and J by 4 bases, and 11 bases separated the two germline ends. Per the germline V gene, CDR1 is MNHEY and CDR2 is SMNVEV (reference sequence). The CDR3 is 15 residues long. CDR3 DNA sequence: TGTGCCAGCAGTTTATTTGCAGGGAGGTACAATGAGCAGTTCTTC. Translating gives CASSLFAGRYNEQFF.

This sequence joins TRBV9 and TRBJ2-3; D gene ambiguous. The CDR3 consists of 12 residues. In germline, CDR1 is SGDLS, CDR2 YYNGEE. The V end was cut by 0 bases, the J end by 5 bases, with 4 bases between. The CDR3 loop is CASSVAGDTQYF. CDR3 bases: TGTGCCAGCAGCGTAGCGGGAGATACGCAGTATTTT. The variable domain in full, with the rest retrieved from reference TRBV9 and TRBJ2-3, is DSGVTQTPKHLITATGQRVTLRCSPRSGDLSVYWYQQSLDQGLQFLIQYYNGEERAKGNILERFSAQQFPDLHSELNLSSLELGDSALYFCASSVAGDTQYFGPGTRLTVL.

This clone has only one observation. The rearrangement links TRBV29-1 to TRBJ2-7; 8 bases are shared with TRBD1. The V gene's germline CDR1 is SQVTM and CDR2 ANQGSEA. The ends lost 7 bases at V and 6 bases at J; junction bases unmatched: 14. This CDR3 has 14 residues. CDR3 loop: CSAGAGLGTGEQYF. The CDR3 nucleotides are TGCAGCGCCGGCGCCGGGTTGGGGACAGGCGAGCAGTACTTC.

The gene calls are TRBV5-5 and TRBJ1-1; 8 positions agree with TRBD1. V shed 4 bases and J 0 bases; nucleotides not matched to a gene: 2. Germline CDR1 is SGHKS and CDR2 is YYEKEE (reference sequence). The CDR3 has 14 residues. In DNA, the CDR3 is TGTGCCAGCAGCCCGGACAGGGTGAACACTGAAGCTTTCTTT. It codes for CASSPDRVNTEAFF.

The count of this clone is one. The V call is TRBV2, the J call TRBJ1-6; 8 nucleotides line up with TRBD1. V trimming: 4 bases; J trimming: 7 bases; junction bases outside the gene matches: 6. Germline CDR1 and CDR2: SNHLY and FYNNEI. This CDR3 comprises 15 residues. The CDR3 region is CASSAGGLRNSPLHF. The CDR3 DNA sequence: TGTGCCAGCAGTGCAGGGGGCCTTAGGAATTCACCCCTCCACTTT.